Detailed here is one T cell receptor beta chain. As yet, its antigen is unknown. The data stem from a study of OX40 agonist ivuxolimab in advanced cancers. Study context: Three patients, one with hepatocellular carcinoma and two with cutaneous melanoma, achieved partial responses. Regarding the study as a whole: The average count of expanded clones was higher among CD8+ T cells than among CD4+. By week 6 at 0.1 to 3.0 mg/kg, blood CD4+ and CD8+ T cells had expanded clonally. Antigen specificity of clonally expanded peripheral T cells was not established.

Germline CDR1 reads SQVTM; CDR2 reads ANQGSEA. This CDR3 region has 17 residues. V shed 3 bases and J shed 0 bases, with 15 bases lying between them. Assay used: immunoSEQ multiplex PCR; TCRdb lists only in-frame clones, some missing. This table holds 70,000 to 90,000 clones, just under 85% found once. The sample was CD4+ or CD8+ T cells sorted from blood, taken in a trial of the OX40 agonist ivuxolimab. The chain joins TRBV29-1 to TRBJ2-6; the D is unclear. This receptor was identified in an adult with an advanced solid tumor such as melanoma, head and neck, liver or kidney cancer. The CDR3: CSVEINPLGSGANVLTF. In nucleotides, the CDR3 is TGCAGCGTTGAGATAAATCCCTTAGGCTCTGGGGCCAACGTCCTGACTTTC.